The 28 T cell receptor beta chains reported below all come from one sample, sequenced in a study of cytomegalovirus exposure and HLA in healthy donors. Both 60 Vbeta primers and 13 Jbeta primers went into the PCR. Here immunoSEQ multiplex PCR was the method, and the copy in TCRdb shows in-frame clones only, minus some. The sample shows around 180,000 clones, under 80% of them seen only once. The sequenced sample consisted of PBMCs. These TCRs come from a woman between 50 and 59 years old in good health and CMV-seropositive.

The genes are TRBV9 and TRBJ2-2; 7 bases map to TRBD1. Losses at the gene ends were 4 bases for V and 4 bases for J; bases not matched to a gene: 4. CDR1 and CDR2 from the germline V gene are SGDLS and YYNGEE. CDR3 length: 14 amino acids. CDR3 amino acids: CASSPGQITGELFF. As DNA, the CDR3 is TGTGCCAGCAGCCCGGGACAGATCACCGGGGAGCTGTTTTTT.

This clone has a single count. The chain recombines TRBV2 with TRBJ1-4, with 7 bases aligning to TRBD1. Trimming removed 5 bases from V and 8 bases from J; junction bases left unmatched: 8. The V gene's germline CDR1 is SNHLY and CDR2 FYNNEI. The CDR3 is 14 amino acids. CDR3 residues: CASSTGAGGEKLFF. Here the CDR3 DNA reads TGTGCCAGCAGTACAGGGGCCGGAGGGGAAAAACTGTTTTTT.

The CDR3 region has the DNA TGTGCCAGTAGTATATCCTCCTTTAGCACAGATACGCAGTATTTT. Translation: CASSISSFSTDTQYF. The J gene is TRBJ2-3, the V gene TRBV19; D not resolved. Deletions cut 2 bases from V and 0 bases from J, with 9 bases between. The CDR3 consists of 15 residues. Germline V gene lookup returns CDR1 LNHDA and CDR2 SQIVND (reference sequence).

The chain uses TRBV9 and TRBJ1-3; tentatively, D is TRBD1 (5 bases). The length of the CDR3 is 15 residues. V was shortened by 0 bases and J by 0 bases, with 7 bases between the two germline ends. Germline V lookup: CDR1 SGDLS, CDR2 YYNGEE. CDR3 sequence (DNA): TGTGCCAGCAGCGTAGCAGGGTCCTCTGGAAACACCATATATTTT. It specifies CASSVAGSSGNTIYF.

The chain recombines TRBV19 with TRBJ1-5, with TRBD1 matching over 8 bases. V gave up 5 bases and J gave up 6 bases; unmatched junction bases: 9. The CDR3 runs to 15 residues. The germline V gene has CDR1 LNHDA and CDR2 SQIVND (reference sequence). The DNA of the CDR3 is TGTGCCAGTAGTCATAGGACAGGGAAGGGTCAGCCCCAGCATTTT. It encodes CASSHRTGKGQPQHF.

The chain recombines TRBV6-5 with TRBJ1-2; D uncertain. The CDR3 spans 11 residues. The V end was cut by 8 bases, the J end by 2 bases, with 6 bases between. Germline CDR1 and CDR2: MNHEY and SVGAGI. CDR3 sequence: CASGRNYGYTF. CDR3 sequence (DNA): TGTGCCAGCGGGCGAAACTATGGCTACACCTTC.

The rearrangement uses TRBV15 and TRBJ1-5, with unresolved D. This CDR3 is 13 amino acids long. The germline gives CDR1 LNHNV, CDR2 YYDKDF (reference sequence). Trimming pared 9 bases from V and 7 bases from J, leaving 16 bases between. The CDR3 is CATGEGAGQPQHF. CDR3 DNA: TGTGCCACTGGCGAGGGCGCCGGCCAGCCCCAGCATTTT.

The chain joins TRBV5-4 to TRBJ2-3; a possible D gene is TRBD2 (5 bases). From germline, CDR1 is SGHNT and CDR2 YYREEE (reference sequence). This CDR3 contains 17 residues. Trimming cost V 10 bases and J 2 bases, with 26 bases left between them. The CDR3 is CAEGPLALGRPTDTQYF. Here the CDR3 DNA reads TGTGCCGAGGGTCCCCTGGCGCTGGGCAGGCCCACAGATACGCAGTATTTT. The full variable domain, completed using reference TRBV5-4 and TRBJ2-3, is ETGVTQSPTHLIKTRGQQVTLRCSSQSGHNTVSWYQQALGQGPQFIFQYYREEENGRGNFPPRFSGLQFPNYSSELNVNALELDDSALYLCAEGPLALGRPTDTQYFGPGTRLTVL.

The DNA of the CDR3 is TGTGCCTGGAGTCGAGGGGGCTGGTCCTACGAGCAGTACTTC. Translated: CAWSRGGWSYEQYF. V usage is TRBV30 and J usage is TRBJ2-7; TRBD1 matches 7 bases. The CDR3 spans 14 residues. The germline V gene encodes CDR1 GTSNPN and CDR2 SVGIG (reference sequence). The ends lost 2 bases at V and 1 base at J; junction bases unmatched: 5.

DNA of the CDR3: TGTGCTAGTGGTTTCCTTCAGGGGGCGGCCACTGAAGCTTTCTTT. As protein: CASGFLQGAATEAFF. This chain links TRBV12-5 with TRBJ1-1, with 8 bases lining up with TRBD1. This CDR3 is 15 amino acids long. Germline V lookup: CDR1 LGHNT, CDR2 FRNRAP. Germline trimming cut 3 bases from V and 4 bases from J; bases unmatched to any gene: 7.

The chain carries TRBV4-1 and TRBJ1-5; D not certain. Germline CDR1 reads MGHRA; CDR2 reads YSYEKL. V shed 4 bases and J shed 11 bases, with 18 bases lying between them. The CDR3 is 14 residues long. This CDR3 reads CASSRQEEGRAQHF. CDR3 nucleotide sequence: TGCGCCAGCAGCCGACAAGAGGAGGGTCGAGCCCAGCATTTT.

The gene calls are TRBV11-3 and TRBJ2-1; 7 bases line up with TRBD1. Germline V CDR1 and CDR2: SGHNT, YENEEA. This CDR3 region has 13 residues. J lost 8 bases, V lost 4 bases, and 5 bases had no gene match. In nucleotides, the CDR3 is TGTGCCAGCAGCTCGACAGGGACCGATGAGCAGTTCTTC. Translating it yields CASSSTGTDEQFF.

The rearrangement uses TRBV19 and TRBJ2-7; 8 nucleotides agree with TRBD1. This CDR3 comprises 15 residues. Germline CDR1 and CDR2: LNHDA and SQIVND (reference sequence). V gave up 3 bases and J gave up 2 bases; unmatched junction bases: 6. CDR3 nucleotide sequence: TGTGCCAGTAGTATCGGGGACAGGAGGACCTACGAGCAGTACTTC. Translated: CASSIGDRRTYEQYF.

The V gene is TRBV9, the J gene TRBJ2-5; no definite D call. Per the germline V gene, CDR1 is SGDLS and CDR2 is YYNGEE. The CDR3 length is 14 residues. Trimming left V 0 bases short and J 1 base short, with 7 bases between. CDR3 in amino acids: CASSVGRSQETQYF. CDR3 sequence (DNA): TGTGCCAGCAGCGTAGGTCGTTCCCAAGAGACCCAGTACTTC.

The chain couples TRBV7-9 to TRBJ1-2, with 7 positions matching TRBD1. J gave up 6 bases and V 2 bases, and 6 bases lay outside the gene matches. The CDR3 sequence is 14 residues long. In germline, CDR1 is SEHNR, CDR2 FQNEAQ (reference sequence). As DNA, the CDR3 is TGTGCCAGCAGCTTATTCGGACAGGTGGATGGCTACACCTTC. Translation: CASSLFGQVDGYTF.

The CDR3 sequence: CASSRDSGADTQYF. DNA for the CDR3: TGTGCCAGCAGCCGCGACAGCGGGGCAGATACGCAGTATTTT. The V gene is TRBV7-9, the J gene TRBJ2-3; 7 bases map to TRBD2. The CDR3 consists of 14 residues. The ends lost 5 bases at V and 4 bases at J; junction bases unmatched: 6. Germline V gives CDR1 SEHNR, CDR2 FQNEAQ (reference sequence).

In its sample, this clone was seen a few times. CDR3 bases: TGTGCCATCAAACCGGACAGGGACGGCTACACCTTC. As protein: CAIKPDRDGYTF. J is TRBJ1-2 and V is TRBV10-3; 8 bases fit TRBD1. V dropped 7 bases and J dropped 8; count of bases not matched to a gene: 6. Per germline, CDR1 ENHRY and CDR2 SYGVKD. CDR3 length: 12 residues.

This chain connects TRBV5-4 to TRBJ2-5; D perhaps matches TRBD1 (6 bases). From germline, CDR1 is SGHNT and CDR2 YYREEE (reference sequence). The CDR3 sequence is 14 residues long. Trimming removed 3 bases at V and 0 bases at J, with 9 bases between. The CDR3 nucleotides are TGTGCCAGCAGCTCACAGGGCTACCAAGAGACCCAGTACTTC. Its protein is CASSSQGYQETQYF.

The gene calls are TRBV7-8 and TRBJ2-5; no reliable D call. The CDR3 totals 11 residues. Germline V gives CDR1 SGHVS, CDR2 FQNEAQ. With 5 bases removed from V and 4 bases from J, the gap between germline ends came to 5 bases. Written as DNA, the CDR3 is TGTGCCAGCAGCCGTTTAGAGACCCAGTACTTC. Protein sequence: CASSRLETQYF.

J is TRBJ2-2 and V is TRBV6-6, with D perhaps TRBD1 (6 bases). V lost 5 bases, J lost 4 bases, and 17 bases lay in between. CDR1 and CDR2 (germline): MNHNY, SVGAGI (reference sequence). This CDR3 comprises 16 residues. The CDR3 protein is CASSPQGPRSTGELFF. As DNA, the CDR3 is TGTGCCAGCAGTCCACAGGGCCCCCGGAGCACCGGGGAGCTGTTTTTT.

This chain links TRBV5-8 with TRBJ2-3, with 9 nucleotides matching TRBD2. The CDR3 extends over 14 amino acids. Unmatched junction bases numbered 2, after V lost 4 bases and J lost 2 bases. Per the germline V gene, CDR1 is SGHTS and CDR2 is YDEGEE. The chain's CDR3 is CASSRLADTDTQYF. The DNA for the CDR3 is TGTGCCAGCAGCCGACTAGCGGACACAGATACGCAGTATTTT.

The chain has TRBV4-2 and TRBJ2-1, with TRBD2 matching over 11 bases. Germline lookup yields CDR1 LGHNA and CDR2 YNFKEQ. The V gene end was trimmed by 2 bases and the J gene end by 2 bases; junction bases not matched to a gene: 2. The CDR3 runs to 16 residues. The CDR3 loop is CASSQLAGGPYNEQFF. CDR3 coding DNA: TGTGCCAGCAGCCAACTAGCGGGGGGACCCTACAATGAGCAGTTCTTC.

The chain joins TRBV2 to TRBJ2-5; no clear D gene. The length of the CDR3 is 14 residues. V lost 9 bases to trimming and J lost 5 bases, with 19 bases between them. Germline V CDR1 and CDR2: SNHLY, FYNNEI. The CDR3 DNA sequence: TGTGCCAGGCGATACCTTGGTGGGCCTGAGACCCAGTACTTC. Its translation: CARRYLGGPETQYF.

The V gene is TRBV6-1, the J gene TRBJ2-2; no clear D gene. The CDR3 runs 13 residues. The germline V gene encodes CDR1 MNHNS and CDR2 SASEGT. Trimming pared 6 bases from V and 5 bases from J, leaving 10 bases between. The CDR3 coding sequence is TGTGCCAGCAGAGTCACGAGGACCGGGGAGCTGTTTTTT. It codes for CASRVTRTGELFF.

V and J are TRBV5-1 and TRBJ1-6; D not certain. The CDR3 extends over 14 amino acids. Trimming stripped 4 bases from V and 9 bases from J, with 14 bases between. The germline V gene encodes CDR1 SGHRS and CDR2 YFSETQ. CDR3 in amino acids: CASSQKEGSSPLHF. In DNA, the CDR3 is TGCGCCAGCAGCCAAAAAGAGGGAAGTTCACCCCTCCACTTT.

The V gene is TRBV6-1, the J gene TRBJ2-7, with D possibly being TRBD1 (5 bases). V gave up 4 bases and J gave up 1 base, with 5 bases separating them. CDR1 is MNHNS, CDR2 SASEGT, per germline. The CDR3 extends over 12 amino acids. In DNA form, the CDR3 reads TGTGCCAGCAGTGGACAGTCCTACGAGCAGTACTTC. Protein sequence: CASSGQSYEQYF.

V is TRBV9 and J is TRBJ2-3; the match to TRBD2 covers 9 bases. CDR3 length: 16 residues. With V trimmed by 6 bases and J by 2 bases, 10 bases remained unmatched. Per germline, CDR1 SGDLS and CDR2 YYNGEE. The CDR3 loop is CASTWGGGGDTDTQYF. The CDR3 nucleotides are TGTGCCAGCACCTGGGGGGGCGGGGGGGACACAGATACGCAGTATTTT.

The rearrangement links TRBV5-1 to TRBJ2-7, with 10 bases fitting TRBD1. The length of the CDR3 is 15 residues. The germline V gene has CDR1 SGHRS and CDR2 YFSETQ. Trimming took 8 bases from V and 0 from J; bases not matched to a gene: 8. In DNA, the CDR3 is TGCGCCAGTAGACCGGGACAGGGGAGCTCCTACGAGCAGTACTTC. This encodes CASRPGQGSSYEQYF.